Below, 15 T cell receptor beta chains from the same sample are listed, as sequenced in a study of blood T cell repertoires in COVID-19 (dated by TCRdb to about 2020). Libraries were made using the immunoSEQ multiplex PCR assay. The table comes from immuneACCESS by way of TCRdb, which keeps in-frame sequences with V and J called. Part of the clones is missing from these tables; in studies checked, under half for an unresolved V gene and the rest for unknown reasons. The sample table records 310,000 or so clones; 83% of these occur just once. The ten biggest clones cover about 1.2% of the sample. The sample comprised peripheral blood. Receptors originate from a woman between 50 and 59 years old with acute or convalescent COVID-19.

This sequence joins TRBV30 and TRBJ2-3; D gene ambiguous. V was trimmed by 2 bases and J by 4 bases, leaving 13 bases between them. The CDR3 consists of 14 residues. Germline V CDR1 and CDR2: GTSNPN, SVGIG (reference sequence). The CDR3 reads CAWSRSPSADTQYF. The CDR3 region has the DNA TGTGCCTGGAGTCGGTCCCCATCGGCAGATACGCAGTATTTT.

The chain links TRBV7-9 to TRBJ2-7, with 13 bases lining up with TRBD2. J gave up 6 bases and V 5 bases, and 7 bases lay outside the gene matches. Germline values: CDR1 SEHNR, CDR2 FQNEAQ (reference sequence). The CDR3 consists of 15 residues. This CDR3 is CASSATSGRAVEQYF. The CDR3 DNA follows: TGTGCCAGCAGCGCCACTAGCGGGAGGGCCGTCGAGCAGTACTTC.

This clone was observed a few times. The CDR3 bases are TGTGCCAGCAGCTTGGGGGGACTGGTTTACAATGAGCAGTTCTTC. Its protein is CASSLGGLVYNEQFF. This rearrangement joins TRBV5-4 to TRBJ2-1, with D possibly matching TRBD2 (6 bases). With 0 bases removed from V and 4 bases from J, the gap between germline ends came to 11 bases. This CDR3 region has 15 residues. Germline loops: CDR1 SGHNT, CDR2 YYREEE (reference sequence).

The chain is built from TRBV4-3 and TRBJ2-1; tentative D call: TRBD2 (6 bases). V lost 4 bases and J lost 8, with 18 bases in between. Germline values: CDR1 LGHNA, CDR2 YSLEER. The length of the CDR3 is 15 residues. The CDR3 DNA reads as TGCGCCAGCAGCCGAAATCCTAGCGCCGCGGATGAGCAGTTCTTC. This encodes CASSRNPSAADEQFF.

The rearrangement uses TRBV10-3 and TRBJ1-2, with D possibly being TRBD1 (5 bases). CDR3 length equals 12 residues. Per germline, CDR1 ENHRY and CDR2 SYGVKD. The CDR3 sequence is CTSGDTNYGYTF. The CDR3 nucleotides read TGTACCTCGGGGGATACTAACTATGGCTACACCTTC.

This clone was observed a single time. This chain uses TRBV4-2 with TRBJ1-3; no firm D call. The CDR3 contains 16 residues. Germline CDR1 is LGHNA and CDR2 is YNFKEQ. Trimming cost V 3 bases and J 0 bases, with 12 bases left between them. Here the CDR3 DNA reads TGTGCCAGCAGCCATCCGGGGTTTAACTCTGGAAACACCATATATTTT. As protein: CASSHPGFNSGNTIYF.

J is TRBJ1-2 and V is TRBV2, with 8 bases lining up with TRBD1. Germline CDR1 is SNHLY and CDR2 is FYNNEI. The CDR3 runs 13 residues. V was clipped by 7 bases and J by 6 bases; unmatched bases: 7. CDR3 in amino acids: CASIPDRDNGYTF. The CDR3 DNA reads as TGTGCCAGCATACCGGACAGGGACAATGGCTACACCTTC. Filled out from reference TRBV2 and TRBJ1-2, the complete variable domain reads EPEVTQTPSHQVTQMGQEVILRCVPISNHLYFYWYRQILGQKVEFLVSFYNNEISEKSEIFDDQFSVERPDGSNFTLKIRSTKLEDSAMYFCASIPDRDNGYTFGSGTRLTVV.

V gene TRBV5-1 combines with J gene TRBJ2-3, with TRBD1 as a possible D gene (6 bases). Germline values: CDR1 SGHRS, CDR2 YFSETQ. This CDR3 is 14 amino acids long. Trimming stripped 7 bases from V and 2 bases from J, with 14 bases between. DNA of the CDR3: TGCGCCAGCCGCAGGGGACAACTCACAGATACGCAGTATTTT. Its protein is CASRRGQLTDTQYF.

The chain is built from TRBV5-1 and TRBJ2-1; TRBD2 aligns across 11 bases. After removal of 0 bases from V and 10 bases from J, the junction contained 9 bases not matched to a gene. Germline-derived CDR1 and CDR2 are SGHRS and YFSETQ. The CDR3 sequence is 16 residues long. The CDR3 DNA reads TGCGCCAGCAGCTTGGCACTAGCGGGGGAGCCAGGAGAGCAGTTCTTC. It codes for CASSLALAGEPGEQFF.

V and J are TRBV7-2 and TRBJ2-3; 9 bases are shared with TRBD2. The junction had 12 bases not matched to a gene; V was cut back by 4 bases and J by 7 bases. CDR1 is SGHTA, CDR2 FQGNSA, per germline. The CDR3 extends over 16 amino acids. The CDR3 loop is CASSSFPRGGPYTQYF. The DNA for the CDR3 is TGTGCCAGCAGCTCCTTCCCGCGGGGGGGCCCGTATACGCAGTATTTT. The full variable domain, with the rest looked up from reference TRBV7-2 and TRBJ2-3, is GAGVSQSPSNKVTEKGKDVELRCDPISGHTALYWYRQSLGQGLEFLIYFQGNSAPDKSGLPSDRFSAERTGGSVSTLTIQRTQQEDSAVYLCASSSFPRGGPYTQYFGPGTRLTVL.

This chain connects TRBV5-4 to TRBJ2-3; the match to TRBD2 covers 7 bases. CDR3 length: 15 residues. Per the germline V gene, CDR1 is SGHNT and CDR2 is YYREEE (reference sequence). Trimming took 3 bases from V and 0 from J; bases not matched to a gene: 4. This CDR3 reads CASSSKRDSTDTQYF. The CDR3 bases are TGTGCCAGCAGCTCCAAGCGGGATAGCACAGATACGCAGTATTTT.

The chain uses TRBV5-6 and TRBJ2-5, with 7 bases that match TRBD1. CDR3 length: 15 amino acids. Germline assignment: CDR1 SGHDT and CDR2 YYEEEE. V shed 4 bases, J shed 2 bases, and the junction held 8 bases outside the gene matches. The CDR3 DNA reads as TGTGCCAGCAGCACAATGGGACAGCGACAAGAGACCCAGTACTTC. Translated, it gives CASSTMGQRQETQYF.

This clone was counted once. The chain is built from TRBV9 and TRBJ1-2, with 7 bases identical to TRBD1. This CDR3 spans 14 amino acids. Germline-derived CDR1 and CDR2 are SGDLS and YYNGEE. J was trimmed by 10 bases and V by 5 bases; bases with no gene match: 14. The CDR3 DNA is TGTGCCAGCAGTGGTAGACAGGGAGAGGAGGACTACACCTTC. Translation: CASSGRQGEEDYTF.

This chain connects TRBV5-1 to TRBJ1-4; the match to TRBD1 covers 11 bases. Germline CDR1 and CDR2: SGHRS and YFSETQ. The V segment lost 1 base and the J segment 4 bases; nucleotides outside the gene matches: 6. The CDR3 extends over 17 amino acids. CDR3 sequence: CASSLSGQGALNEKLFF. The CDR3 DNA follows: TGCGCCAGCAGCTTGAGCGGACAGGGGGCTCTTAATGAAAAACTGTTTTTT.

This clone has more than one count but fewer than ten. The rearrangement uses TRBV18 and TRBJ2-3; 12 positions match TRBD1. The CDR3 runs to 15 residues. The V gene's germline CDR1 is KGHSH and CDR2 LQKENI. V gave up 6 bases and J gave up 4 bases; unmatched junction bases: 5. For the CDR3, the DNA is TGTGCCAGCTCGTTTGGGACAGGGGGCGCAGATACGCAGTATTTT. Translating gives CASSFGTGGADTQYF.